This T cell receptor (beta chain) derives from a study of glioma-infiltrating T cells. Study-wide results and caveats: Gliomas, especially low-grade, showed above-expected tissue-blood divergence; non-neoplastic patients showed below. Very few CDR3 sequences were shared between tissue and blood.

Using RNA template, CDR3s of TCR alpha and beta were amplified with iRepertoire arm-PCR. For one-step reverse transcription and amplification, roughly 100-400 ng of tissue mRNA or PBMC total RNA was used. TCRdb recomputed calls from the multiplex PCR reads with MiXCR, one row per CDR3 protein. The sample lists approximately 93,000 distinct CDR3 sequences, around 42% occurring once. Comment on this clonotype: Its antigen is as yet unknown.

This receptor was identified in a human donor with low-grade glioma or glioblastoma, undergoing nonglioma brain surgery, or in good health (not recorded which). Material: glioma tissue, nonneoplastic brain tissue, or PBMCs (not recorded which).

CDR3 sequence: CAGNLASGTEIYGYTF. Here the CDR3 DNA reads TGTGCCGGCAACTTAGCCAGTGGGACAGAAATCTATGGCTACACCTTC. The rearrangement links TRBV7-2 to TRBJ1-2; 7 bases match TRBD1. The CDR3 sequence is 16 residues long. Germline V gene data show CDR1 as SGHTA and CDR2 as FQGNSA. With 11 bases clipped from V and 4 bases from J, the junction kept 19 bases outside the gene matches.